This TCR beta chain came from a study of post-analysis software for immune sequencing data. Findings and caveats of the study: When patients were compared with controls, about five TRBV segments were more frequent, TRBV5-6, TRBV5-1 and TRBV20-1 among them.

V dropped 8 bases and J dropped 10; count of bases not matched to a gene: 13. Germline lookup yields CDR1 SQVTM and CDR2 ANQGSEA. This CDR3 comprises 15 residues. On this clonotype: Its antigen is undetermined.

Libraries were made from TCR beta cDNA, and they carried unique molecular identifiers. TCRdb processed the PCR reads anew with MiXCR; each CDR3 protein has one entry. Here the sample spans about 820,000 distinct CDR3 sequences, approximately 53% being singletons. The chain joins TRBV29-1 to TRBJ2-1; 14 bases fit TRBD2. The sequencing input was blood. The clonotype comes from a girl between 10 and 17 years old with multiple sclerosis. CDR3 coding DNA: TGCAGCAAGGGACTAGCGGGAGAGTGGGGGAGGGAGCAGTTCTTC. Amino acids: CSKGLAGEWGREQFF.